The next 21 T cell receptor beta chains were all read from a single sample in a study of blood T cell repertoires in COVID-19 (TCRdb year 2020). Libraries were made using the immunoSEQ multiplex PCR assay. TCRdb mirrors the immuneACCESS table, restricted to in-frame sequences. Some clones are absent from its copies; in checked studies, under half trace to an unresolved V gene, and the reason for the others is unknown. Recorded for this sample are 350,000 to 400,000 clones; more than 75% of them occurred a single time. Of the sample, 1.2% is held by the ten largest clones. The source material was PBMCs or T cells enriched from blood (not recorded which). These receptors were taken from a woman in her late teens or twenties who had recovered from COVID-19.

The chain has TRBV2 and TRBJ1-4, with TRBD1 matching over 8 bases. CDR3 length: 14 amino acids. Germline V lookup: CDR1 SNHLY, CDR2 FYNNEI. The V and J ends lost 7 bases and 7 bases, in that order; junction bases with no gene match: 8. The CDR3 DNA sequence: TGTGCCAGCATTCAGGGGGCCGGAGGTGAAAAACTGTTTTTT. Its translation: CASIQGAGGEKLFF.

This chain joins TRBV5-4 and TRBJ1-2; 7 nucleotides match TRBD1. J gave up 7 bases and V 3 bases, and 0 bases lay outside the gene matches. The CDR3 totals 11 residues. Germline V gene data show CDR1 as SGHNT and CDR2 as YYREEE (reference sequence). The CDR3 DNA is TGTGCCAGCAGCTCAGGGGGTGGCTACACCTTC. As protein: CASSSGGGYTF.

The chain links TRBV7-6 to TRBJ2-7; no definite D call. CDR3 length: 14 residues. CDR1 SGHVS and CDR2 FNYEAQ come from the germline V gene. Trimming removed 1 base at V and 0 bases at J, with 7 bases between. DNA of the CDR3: TGTGCCAGCAGCTTAGGGGCCGACTCCTACGAGCAGTACTTC. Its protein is CASSLGADSYEQYF.

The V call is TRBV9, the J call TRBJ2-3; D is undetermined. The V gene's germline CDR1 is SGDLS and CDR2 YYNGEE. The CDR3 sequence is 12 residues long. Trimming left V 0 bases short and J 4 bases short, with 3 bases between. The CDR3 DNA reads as TGTGCCAGCAGCGTAGCTCCAGATACGCAGTATTTT. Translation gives CASSVAPDTQYF.

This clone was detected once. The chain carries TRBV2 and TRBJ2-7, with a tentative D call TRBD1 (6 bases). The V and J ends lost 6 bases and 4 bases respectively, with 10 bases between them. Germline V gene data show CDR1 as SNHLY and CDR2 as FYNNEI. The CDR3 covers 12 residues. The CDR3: CASRGAGYEQYF. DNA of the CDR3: TGTGCCAGCAGGGGGGCCGGATACGAGCAGTACTTC.

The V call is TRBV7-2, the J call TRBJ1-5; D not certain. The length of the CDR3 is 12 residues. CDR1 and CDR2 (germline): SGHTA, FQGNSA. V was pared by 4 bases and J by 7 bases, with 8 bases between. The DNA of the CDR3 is TGTGCCAGCAGCTCTCTAGGACAGCCCCAGCATTTT. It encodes CASSSLGQPQHF.

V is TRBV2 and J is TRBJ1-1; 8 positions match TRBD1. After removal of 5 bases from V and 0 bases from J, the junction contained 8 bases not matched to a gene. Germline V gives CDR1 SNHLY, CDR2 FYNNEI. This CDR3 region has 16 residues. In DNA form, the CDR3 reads TGTGCCAGCAGTCGGAGGGCAGGGGGCATGAACACTGAAGCTTTCTTT. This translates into CASSRRAGGMNTEAFF. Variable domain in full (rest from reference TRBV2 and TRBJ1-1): EPEVTQTPSHQVTQMGQEVILRCVPISNHLYFYWYRQILGQKVEFLVSFYNNEISEKSEIFDDQFSVERPDGSNFTLKIRSTKLEDSAMYFCASSRRAGGMNTEAFFGQGTRLTVV.

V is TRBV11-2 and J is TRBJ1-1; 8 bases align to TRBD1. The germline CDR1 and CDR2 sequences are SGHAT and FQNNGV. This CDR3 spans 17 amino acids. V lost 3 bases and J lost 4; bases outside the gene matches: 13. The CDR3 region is CASSFLPQGAFFTEAFF. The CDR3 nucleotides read TGTGCCAGCAGCTTTCTCCCCCAGGGGGCTTTTTTCACTGAAGCTTTCTTT.

The CDR3 sequence is CASRPGTGYNQPQHF. Here the CDR3 DNA reads TGTGCCAGCAGACCCGGGACAGGGTACAATCAGCCCCAGCATTTT. The chain carries TRBV6-5 and TRBJ1-5; 9 nucleotides match TRBD1. Per the germline V gene, CDR1 is MNHEY and CDR2 is SVGAGI. Trimming at V came to 6 bases and at J to 3 bases, leaving 6 bases not matched to a gene. CDR3 length: 15 amino acids.

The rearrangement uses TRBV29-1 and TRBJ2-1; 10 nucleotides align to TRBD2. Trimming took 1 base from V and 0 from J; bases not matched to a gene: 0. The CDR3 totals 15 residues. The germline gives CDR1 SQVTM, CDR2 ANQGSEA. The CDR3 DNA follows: TGCAGCGTTGAAGTAGCGGGGGGCTCCTACAATGAGCAGTTCTTC. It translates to CSVEVAGGSYNEQFF.

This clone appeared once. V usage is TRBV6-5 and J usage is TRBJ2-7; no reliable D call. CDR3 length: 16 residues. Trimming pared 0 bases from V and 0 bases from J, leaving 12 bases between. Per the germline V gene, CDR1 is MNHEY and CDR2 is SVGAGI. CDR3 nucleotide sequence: TGTGCCAGCAGTTACTCTTCAGCGTTGAGCTCCTACGAGCAGTACTTC. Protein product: CASSYSSALSSYEQYF.

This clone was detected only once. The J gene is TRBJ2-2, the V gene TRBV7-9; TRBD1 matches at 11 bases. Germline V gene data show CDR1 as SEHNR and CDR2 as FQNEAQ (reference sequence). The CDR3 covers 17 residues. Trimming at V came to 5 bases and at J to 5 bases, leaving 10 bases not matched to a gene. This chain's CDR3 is CASSPSPGQGVTGELFF. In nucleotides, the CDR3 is TGTGCCAGCAGCCCGTCGCCGGGACAGGGGGTAACCGGGGAGCTGTTTTTT.

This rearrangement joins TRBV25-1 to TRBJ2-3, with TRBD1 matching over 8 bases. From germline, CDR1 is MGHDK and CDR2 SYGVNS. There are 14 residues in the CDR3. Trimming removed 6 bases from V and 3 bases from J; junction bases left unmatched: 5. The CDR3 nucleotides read TGTGCCAGCAGAGCAGGGGGCGCGACAGATACGCAGTATTTT. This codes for CASRAGGATDTQYF. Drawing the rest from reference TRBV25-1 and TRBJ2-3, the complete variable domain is EADIYQTPRYLVIGTGKKITLECSQTMGHDKMYWYQQDPGMELHLIHYSYGVNSTEKGDLSSESTVSRIRTEHFPLTLESARPSHTSQYLCASRAGGATDTQYFGPGTRLTVL.

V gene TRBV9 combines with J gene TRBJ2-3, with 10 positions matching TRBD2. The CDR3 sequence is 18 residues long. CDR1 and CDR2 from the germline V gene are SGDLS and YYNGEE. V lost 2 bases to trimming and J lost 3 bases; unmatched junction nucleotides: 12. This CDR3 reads CASSVGAGGPRGTDTQYF. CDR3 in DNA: TGTGCCAGCAGCGTCGGAGCGGGGGGGCCGCGTGGAACAGATACGCAGTATTTT. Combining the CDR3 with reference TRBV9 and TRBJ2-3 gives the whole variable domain DSGVTQTPKHLITATGQRVTLRCSPRSGDLSVYWYQQSLDQGLQFLIQYYNGEERAKGNILERFSAQQFPDLHSELNLSSLELGDSALYFCASSVGAGGPRGTDTQYFGPGTRLTVL.

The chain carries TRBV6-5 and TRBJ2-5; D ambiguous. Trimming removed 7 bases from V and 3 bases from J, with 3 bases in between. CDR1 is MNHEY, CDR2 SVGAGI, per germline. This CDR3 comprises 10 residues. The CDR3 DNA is TGTGCCAGCACCGAAGAGACCCAGTACTTC. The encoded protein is CASTEETQYF.

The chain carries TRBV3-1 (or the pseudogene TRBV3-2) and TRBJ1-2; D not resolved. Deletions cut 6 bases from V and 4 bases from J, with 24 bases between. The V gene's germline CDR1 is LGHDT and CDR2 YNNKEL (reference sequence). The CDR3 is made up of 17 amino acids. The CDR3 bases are TGTGCCAGCAGACCCGGCGCCAGAGCTTCCCGGGGCTATGGCTACACCTTC. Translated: CASRPGARASRGYGYTF.

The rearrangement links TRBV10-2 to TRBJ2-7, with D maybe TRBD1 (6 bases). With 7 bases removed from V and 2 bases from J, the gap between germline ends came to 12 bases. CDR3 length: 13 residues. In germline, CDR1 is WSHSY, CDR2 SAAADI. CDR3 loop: CASTGQGPYEQYF. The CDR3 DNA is TGCGCCAGCACCGGCCAGGGGCCCTACGAGCAGTACTTC.

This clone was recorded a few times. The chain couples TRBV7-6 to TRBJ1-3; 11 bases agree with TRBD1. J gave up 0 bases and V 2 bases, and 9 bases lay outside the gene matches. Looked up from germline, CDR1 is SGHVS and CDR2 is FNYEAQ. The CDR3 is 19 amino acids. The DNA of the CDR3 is TGTGCCAGCAGCTTAAGACGAGGGACAGGGGGGGTCTCTGGAAACACCATATATTTT. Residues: CASSLRRGTGGVSGNTIYF.

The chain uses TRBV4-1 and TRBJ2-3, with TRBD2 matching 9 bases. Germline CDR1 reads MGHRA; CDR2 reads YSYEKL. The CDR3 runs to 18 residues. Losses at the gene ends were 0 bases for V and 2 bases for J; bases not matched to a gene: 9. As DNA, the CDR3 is TGCGCCAGCAGCCAAGATCGGCTTAGCGGGGGACTCACAGATACGCAGTATTTT. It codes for CASSQDRLSGGLTDTQYF.

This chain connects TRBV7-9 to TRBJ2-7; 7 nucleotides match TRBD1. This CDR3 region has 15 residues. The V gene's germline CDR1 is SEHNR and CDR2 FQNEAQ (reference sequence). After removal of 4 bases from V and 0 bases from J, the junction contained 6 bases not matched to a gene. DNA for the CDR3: TGTGCCAGCAGCTCAAGGGACAGCTTCTCCTACGAGCAGTACTTC. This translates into CASSSRDSFSYEQYF.

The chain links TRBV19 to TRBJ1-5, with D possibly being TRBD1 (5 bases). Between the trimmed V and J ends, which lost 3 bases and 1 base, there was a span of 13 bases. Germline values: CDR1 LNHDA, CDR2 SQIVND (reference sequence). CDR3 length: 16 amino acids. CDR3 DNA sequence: TGTGCCAGTAGTATTAGTGGCAGGGTGAGCAATCAGCCCCAGCATTTT. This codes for CASSISGRVSNQPQHF.